A selection of T cell receptor beta chains follows, all from one sample in a study of shared clonotypes between healthy human individuals. The data were produced by immunoSEQ multiplex PCR, yet TCRdb's version contains in-frame clones alone and is incomplete. This table has approximately 2.5 million clones, approximately 92% appearing once. The sample comprised naive CD4+ T cells sorted from blood. The receptors originated from a man between 18 and 29 years old in good health. Both conserved end residues are part of each CDR3. D genes are given only for firm matches. Clone size is shown for a subset of rows, as once, few, many or a class of expanded clone.

TRBD1,TRBJ2-7,NA,TRBV19,CASSSGQVPYEQYF,TGTGCCAGTAGTTCAGGACAGGTTCCCTACGAGCAGTACTTC
NA,TRBJ1-1,NA,TRBV6-1,CASSELFEGTEAFF,TGTGCCAGCAGTGAACTTTTTGAGGGCACTGAAGCTTTCTTT
NA,TRBJ2-5,NA,TRBV6-6,CASSYSTATQYF,TGTGCCAGCAGTTATAGCACAGCGACCCAGTACTTC
TRBD1,TRBJ1-1,NA,TRBV5-4,CASSLEWTGGLTFF,TGTGCCAGCAGCTTGGAATGGACAGGGGGCCTAACTTTCTTT
NA,TRBJ1-3,NA,TRBV9,CASSVASTGLSGNTIYF,TGTGCCAGCAGCGTAGCTTCAACAGGCCTCTCTGGAAACACCATATATTTT
NA,TRBJ2-7,once,TRBV27,CASSFPRGEQYF,TGTGCCAGCAGTTTCCCTCGTGGGGAGCAGTACTTC
TRBD2,TRBJ2-7,NA,TRBV18,CASSPGRDEQYF,TGTGCCAGCTCACCTGGGAGGGACGAGCAGTACTTC
TRBD2,TRBJ2-2,once,TRBV10-3,CAISLGTSAYTGELFF,TGTGCCATCAGTCTTGGGACTAGCGCCTACACCGGGGAGCTGTTTTTT
NA,TRBJ1-5,few,TRBV4-1,CASSQGLTEQNQPQHF,TGCGCCAGCAGCCAAGGGCTCACAGAGCAAAATCAGCCCCAGCATTTT
NA,TRBJ1-1,NA,TRBV28,CASSQGLARVAFF,TGTGCCAGCAGTCAGGGGTTGGCGAGGGTAGCTTTCTTT
NA,TRBJ2-1,NA,TRBV5-1,CASRPRGSGSLQDEQFF,TGCGCCAGCAGACCCCGGGGCAGCGGGTCCCTCCAGGATGAGCAGTTCTTC
TRBD2,TRBJ2-2,NA,TRBV5-1,CASSGTSGSAGELFF,TGCGCCAGCAGCGGGACTAGCGGGAGCGCCGGGGAGCTGTTTTTT
TRBD1,TRBJ2-7,NA,TRBV5-1,CASGQGGSYEQYF,TGCGCCAGCGGACAGGGTGGATCCTACGAGCAGTACTTC
NA,TRBJ2-5,NA,TRBV9,CASSVTGKETQYF,TGTGCCAGCAGCGTTACCGGAAAAGAGACCCAGTACTTC
NA,TRBJ2-7,NA,TRBV20-1,CSVEDFPEQYF,TGCAGTGTCGAGGACTTTCCCGAGCAGTACTTC
TRBD2,TRBJ2-2,NA,TRBV6-6,CASSHGGVYTGELFF,TGTGCCAGCAGCCATGGGGGGGTTTACACCGGGGAGCTGTTTTTT
NA,TRBJ1-3,NA,TRBV4-1,CASSLLTGGSRGNTIYF,TGCGCCAGCAGCCTATTAACGGGAGGATCTAGGGGAAACACCATATATTTT
NA,TRBJ2-1,NA,TRBV28,CASTNPGGVFGEQFF,TGTGCCAGCACCAACCCCGGGGGCGTTTTCGGTGAGCAGTTCTTC
TRBD1,TRBJ1-6,NA,TRBV2,CASTKGQTGNSPLHF,TGTGCCAGCACCAAGGGACAGACTGGGAATTCACCCCTCCACTTT
NA,TRBJ2-3,NA,TRBV25-1,CASSEYKGLNTQYF,TGTGCCAGCAGTGAATATAAGGGGCTGAATACGCAGTATTTT
TRBD2,TRBJ2-2,NA,TRBV30,CAWKGGIHTGELFF,TGTGCCTGGAAGGGAGGGATTCACACCGGGGAGCTGTTTTTT
NA,TRBJ1-3,NA,TRBV5-1,CASSDGGSGNTIYF,TGCGCCAGCAGCGACGGGGGCTCTGGAAACACCATATATTTT
TRBD2,TRBJ2-3,NA,TRBV11-3,CASSLPAGKCTDTQYF,TGTGCCAGCAGCTTACCAGCGGGAAAGTGCACAGATACGCAGTATTTT
NA,TRBJ2-6,NA,TRBV4-3,CASSQAPSVNSGANVLTF,TGCGCCAGCAGCCAAGCCCCGAGTGTCAACTCTGGGGCCAACGTCCTGACTTTC
NA,TRBJ1-1,once,TRBV5-1,CATGTGNTEAFF,TGCGCCACCGGAACAGGGAACACTGAAGCTTTCTTT
TRBD1,TRBJ1-1,NA,TRBV14,CASSQEPGGNTEAFF,TGTGCCAGCAGCCAAGAACCAGGGGGGAACACTGAAGCTTTCTTT
NA,TRBJ2-7,NA,TRBV28,CASSSGTLYYEQYF,TGTGCCAGCAGTTCAGGGACACTTTACTACGAGCAGTACTTC
TRBD1,TRBJ1-1,NA,TRBV6-5,CASSGRTGNTEAFF,TGTGCCAGCAGTGGACGGACAGGGAACACTGAAGCTTTCTTT
TRBD1,TRBJ2-2,NA,TRBV5-1,CASSIQGQTGELFF,TGCGCCAGCAGCATACAGGGACAGACCGGGGAGCTGTTTTTT
NA,TRBJ2-7,NA,TRBV19,CASSRGVGVPYEQYF,TGTGCCAGTAGTCGTGGGGTCGGGGTCCCCTACGAGCAGTACTTC
NA,TRBJ2-1,NA,TRBV7-9,CASSHRDGGSSYNEQFF,TGTGCCAGCAGCCACCGGGACGGAGGTTCCTCCTACAATGAGCAGTTCTTC
TRBD1,TRBJ1-2,NA,TRBV18,CASSPSSGGKGYGYTF,TGTGCCAGCTCACCCTCATCAGGGGGCAAGGGATATGGCTACACCTTC
NA,TRBJ1-5,NA,TRBV28,CASNLSNQPQHF,TGTGCCAGCAACTTAAGCAATCAGCCCCAGCATTTT
TRBD2,TRBJ2-2,NA,TRBV30,CAWRETSGIGELFF,TGTGCCTGGAGGGAGACTAGCGGGATCGGGGAGCTGTTTTTT
NA,TRBJ2-2,NA,TRBV30,CAWSPMGDGELFF,TGTGCCTGGAGTCCGATGGGGGACGGGGAGCTGTTTTTT
NA,TRBJ1-1,NA,TRBV18,CASSPSLGNTEAFF,TGTGCCAGCTCACCGAGCCTTGGGAACACTGAAGCTTTCTTT
TRBD2,TRBJ2-4,NA,TRBV7-2,CASSLVIAGGTLAKNIQYF,TGTGCCAGCAGCTTAGTTATCGCGGGAGGGACACTAGCCAAAAACATTCAGTACTTC
TRBD2,TRBJ2-7,NA,TRBV4-2,CASSRGTSGGYEQYF,TGTGCCAGCAGCCGGGGGACTAGCGGGGGCTACGAGCAGTACTTC
NA,TRBJ2-2,NA,TRBV7-2,CASSLARTHTGELFF,TGTGCCAGCAGCTTAGCGAGGACACACACCGGGGAGCTGTTTTTT
NA,TRBJ1-2,NA,TRBV10-2,CASSEFSGSDYGYTF,TGCGCCAGCAGTGAGTTCTCCGGCTCGGACTATGGCTACACCTTC
NA,TRBJ2-2,NA,TRBV7-6,CASSQTPLNTGELFF,TGTGCCAGCAGCCAAACACCCCTGAACACCGGGGAGCTGTTTTTT
NA,TRBJ1-1,NA,TRBV30,CAWSVDGMNTEAFF,TGTGCCTGGAGTGTGGACGGAATGAACACTGAAGCTTTCTTT
NA,TRBJ2-1,NA,TRBV27,CASSLSAATSQFF,TGTGCCAGCAGTTTATCGGCGGCTACCTCGCAGTTCTTC
NA,TRBJ1-6,NA,TRBV19,CASREISSYNSPLHF,TGTGCCAGTAGAGAAATCAGCTCCTATAATTCACCCCTCCACTTT
NA,TRBJ2-1,NA,TRBV21-1,CATPLCRRNEQFF,TGTGCCACCCCATTGTGCCGGAGGAATGAGCAGTTCTTC
NA,TRBJ2-2,NA,TRBV27,CASSFQGFTGELFF,TGTGCCAGCAGTTTTCAGGGGTTCACCGGGGAGCTGTTTTTT
NA,TRBJ1-6,NA,TRBV10-2,CASSDPWTDGNSPLHF,TGCGCCAGCAGTGACCCCTGGACAGACGGGAATTCACCCCTCCACTTT
NA,TRBJ2-1,NA,TRBV5-4,CASSSPDSSSWNEQFF,TGTGCCAGCAGCTCCCCGGACTCTAGCTCCTGGAATGAGCAGTTCTTC
NA,TRBJ1-2,NA,TRBV7-2,CASSLGQFNYGYTF,TGTGCCAGCAGCTTAGGACAGTTTAACTATGGCTACACCTTC
TRBD2,TRBJ2-1,NA,TRBV6-5,CASSPRAGAINEQFF,TGTGCCAGCAGCCCCCGGGCGGGAGCGATAAATGAGCAGTTCTTC
NA,TRBJ1-4,NA,TRBV5-1,CASSLVSINEKLFF,TGCGCCAGCAGCTTGGTATCGATTAATGAAAAACTGTTTTTT
TRBD1,TRBJ1-1,NA,TRBV18,CASSPPGTESTEAFF,TGTGCCAGCTCACCCCCTGGGACAGAGAGCACTGAAGCTTTCTTT
NA,TRBJ2-1,NA,TRBV19,CASSIINNEQFF,TGTGCCAGTAGTATTATCAACAATGAGCAGTTCTTC
NA,TRBJ2-6,NA,TRBV7-2,CASTLSGANVLTF,TGTGCCAGCACCCTTTCTGGGGCCAACGTCCTGACTTTC
TRBD2,TRBJ2-3,NA,TRBV7-6,CASSLLRDYSTDTQYF,TGTGCCAGCAGCTTATTGCGGGACTACTCCACAGATACGCAGTATTTT
NA,TRBJ2-7,NA,TRBV18,CASSPSEGEQYF,TGTGCCAGCTCGCCATCTGAGGGCGAGCAGTACTTC
NA,TRBJ2-6,NA,TRBV18,CASSPSWSGANVLTF,TGTGCCAGCTCACCGAGTTGGTCTGGGGCCAACGTCCTGACTTTC
NA,TRBJ1-5,few,TRBV19,CASSTTGNNQPQHF,TGTGCCAGTAGTACGACAGGAAACAATCAGCCCCAGCATTTT
TRBD1,TRBJ2-2,NA,TRBV6-1,CASSERIGTAANTGELFF,TGTGCCAGCAGTGAGAGAATTGGGACAGCCGCGAACACCGGGGAGCTGTTTTTT